This T cell receptor (beta chain) was sequenced in a study of blood T cell repertoires in COVID-19. Study-wide background: COVID-19 samples, acute and convalescent, were from the United States, Italy and Spain. T cells, B-cell-depleted T cells, or PBMCs provided the cDNA or gDNA that served as material.

TCRdb keeps only in-frame clones here, not all; method: immunoSEQ multiplex PCR. The sample contains about 140,000 clones, about 87% of which appear only once. The CDR3 extends over 14 amino acids. Germline V gene lookup returns CDR1 MDHEN and CDR2 SYDVKM. V was cut by 2 bases and J by 1 base, with 9 bases left in between. This chain links TRBV28 with TRBJ2-7; D might be TRBD1 (6 bases). The clonotype was recovered from a man in his 60s with active or convalescent COVID-19. The sequenced sample consisted of peripheral blood. The CDR3 DNA sequence: TGTGCCAGCAGTTTAAGGACAGTTTCCTACGAGCAGTACTTC. Protein product: CASSLRTVSYEQYF.